This passage covers 2 T cell receptor beta chains from one sample sequenced in a study of cytomegalovirus exposure and HLA in healthy donors. The PCR was carried out with 60 Vbeta primers and 13 Jbeta primers. Data came from immunoSEQ multiplex PCR; TCRdb stores just in-frame clones and leaves some out. The table has around 170,000 clones, around three quarters seen once. Sequencing was performed on PBMCs. The receptors shown here come from a woman in her 30s in good health and CMV-seronegative.

The J gene is TRBJ2-3, the V gene TRBV11-3; D possibly corresponds to TRBD2 (5 bases). Trimming removed 2 bases at V and 2 bases at J, with 11 bases between. The CDR3 consists of 15 residues. Germline CDR1 SGHNT, CDR2 YENEEA. The CDR3 region has the DNA TGTGCCAGCAGCTTATCGAAGACTATCACAGATACGCAGTATTTT. It yields the protein CASSLSKTITDTQYF. Using reference TRBV11-3 and TRBJ2-3 for the parts outside the CDR3, the full variable domain is EAGVVQSPRYKIIEKKQPVAFWCNPISGHNTLYWYLQNLGQGPELLIRYENEEAVDDSQLPKDRFSAERLKGVDSTLKIQPAELGDSAVYLCASSLSKTITDTQYFGPGTRLTVL.

The V gene is TRBV30, the J gene TRBJ1-6; 10 bases fit TRBD1. The CDR3 covers 19 residues. V was clipped by 0 bases and J by 1 base; unmatched bases: 9. Germline V gene lookup returns CDR1 GTSNPN and CDR2 SVGIG (reference sequence). The chain's CDR3 is CAWSVRGGQGKSYNSPLHF. The DNA of the CDR3 is TGTGCCTGGAGTGTACGGGGGGGACAGGGGAAGTCCTATAATTCACCCCTCCACTTT.